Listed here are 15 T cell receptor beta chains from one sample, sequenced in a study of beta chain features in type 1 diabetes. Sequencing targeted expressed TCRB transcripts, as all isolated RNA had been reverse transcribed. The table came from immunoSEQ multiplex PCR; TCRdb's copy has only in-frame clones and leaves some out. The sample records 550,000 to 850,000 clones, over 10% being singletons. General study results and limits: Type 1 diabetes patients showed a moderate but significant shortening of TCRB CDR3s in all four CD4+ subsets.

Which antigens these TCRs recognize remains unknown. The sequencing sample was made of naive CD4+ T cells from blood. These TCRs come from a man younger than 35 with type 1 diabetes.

CDR3 bases: TGCGCCAGCAGCCCCGGGACTAGCTCCTACAATGAGCAGTTCTTC. Its translation: CASSPGTSSYNEQFF. J is TRBJ2-1 and V is TRBV5-1, with TRBD2 matching over 8 bases. Germline lookup yields CDR1 SGHRS and CDR2 YFSETQ. This CDR3 has 15 amino acids. V lost 4 bases and J lost 0; bases outside the gene matches: 3.

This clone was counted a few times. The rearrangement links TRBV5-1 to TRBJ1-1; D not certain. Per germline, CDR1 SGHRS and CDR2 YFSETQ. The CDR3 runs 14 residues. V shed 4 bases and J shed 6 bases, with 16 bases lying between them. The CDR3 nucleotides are TGCGCCAGCAGCCCCGACCCCCGGGAACCTGAAGCTTTCTTT. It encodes CASSPDPREPEAFF.

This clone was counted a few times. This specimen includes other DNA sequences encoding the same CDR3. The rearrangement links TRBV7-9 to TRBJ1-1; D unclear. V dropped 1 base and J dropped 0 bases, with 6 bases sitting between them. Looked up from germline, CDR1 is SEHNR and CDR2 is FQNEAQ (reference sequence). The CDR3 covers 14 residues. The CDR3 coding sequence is TGTGCCAGCAGCTTAGGGCAGATGAACACTGAAGCTTTCTTT. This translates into CASSLGQMNTEAFF.

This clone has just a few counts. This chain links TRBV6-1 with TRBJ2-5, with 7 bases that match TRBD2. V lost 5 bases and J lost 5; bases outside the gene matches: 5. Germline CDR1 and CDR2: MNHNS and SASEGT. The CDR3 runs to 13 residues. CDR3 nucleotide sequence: TGTGCCAGCAGTCTGAGGGAGGGTGAGACCCAGTACTTC. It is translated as CASSLREGETQYF.

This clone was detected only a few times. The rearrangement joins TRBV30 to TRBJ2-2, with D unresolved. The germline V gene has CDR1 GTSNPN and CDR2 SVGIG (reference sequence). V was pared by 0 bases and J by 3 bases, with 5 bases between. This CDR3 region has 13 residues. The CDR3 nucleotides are TGTGCCTGGAGTGTACAGTACACCGGGGAGCTGTTTTTT. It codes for CAWSVQYTGELFF.

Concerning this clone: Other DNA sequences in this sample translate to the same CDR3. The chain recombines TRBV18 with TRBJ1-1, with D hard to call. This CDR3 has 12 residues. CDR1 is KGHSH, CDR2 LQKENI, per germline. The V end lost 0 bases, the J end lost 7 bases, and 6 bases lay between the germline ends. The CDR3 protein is CASSPPVGEAFF. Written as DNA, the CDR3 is TGTGCCAGCTCACCACCGGTGGGTGAAGCTTTCTTT.

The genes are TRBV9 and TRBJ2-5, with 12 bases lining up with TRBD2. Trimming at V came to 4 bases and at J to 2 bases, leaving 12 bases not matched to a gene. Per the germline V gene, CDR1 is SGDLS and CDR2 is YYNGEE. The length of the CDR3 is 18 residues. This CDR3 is CASSTSGLAGGMQETQYF. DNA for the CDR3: TGTGCCAGCAGCACATCGGGGCTAGCGGGGGGGATGCAAGAGACCCAGTACTTC.

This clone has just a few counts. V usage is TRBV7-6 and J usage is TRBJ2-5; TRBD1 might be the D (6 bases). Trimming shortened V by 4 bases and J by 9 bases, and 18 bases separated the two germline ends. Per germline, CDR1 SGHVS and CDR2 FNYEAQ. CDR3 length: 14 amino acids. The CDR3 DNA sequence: TGTGCCAGCAGCTCAGCACGATCCGAGGGGGCCCAGTACTTC. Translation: CASSSARSEGAQYF.

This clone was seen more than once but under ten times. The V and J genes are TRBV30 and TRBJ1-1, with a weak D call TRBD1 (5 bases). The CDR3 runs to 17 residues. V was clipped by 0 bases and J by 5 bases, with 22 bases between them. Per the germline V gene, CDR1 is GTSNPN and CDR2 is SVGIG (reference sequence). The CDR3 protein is CAWSVPVQYSGGTEAFF. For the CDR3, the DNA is TGTGCCTGGAGTGTACCGGTACAGTACTCTGGGGGAACTGAAGCTTTCTTT.

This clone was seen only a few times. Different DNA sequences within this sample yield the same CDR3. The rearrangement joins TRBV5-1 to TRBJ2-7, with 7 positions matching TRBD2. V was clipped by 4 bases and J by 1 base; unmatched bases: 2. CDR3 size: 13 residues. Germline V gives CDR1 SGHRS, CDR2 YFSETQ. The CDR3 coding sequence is TGCGCCAGCAGCCCGGGGGGTTCCTACGAGCAGTACTTC. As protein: CASSPGGSYEQYF.

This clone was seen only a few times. The CDR3 protein is CASSQVTGLADGDTQYF. In DNA form, the CDR3 reads TGTGCCAGCAGCCAAGTCACGGGACTAGCGGATGGAGATACGCAGTATTTT. The chain couples TRBV4-2 to TRBJ2-3; TRBD2 aligns across 11 bases. This CDR3 region has 17 residues. Trimming cost V 1 base and J 5 bases; bases outside gene matches: 8. Germline V CDR1 and CDR2: LGHNA, YNFKEQ.

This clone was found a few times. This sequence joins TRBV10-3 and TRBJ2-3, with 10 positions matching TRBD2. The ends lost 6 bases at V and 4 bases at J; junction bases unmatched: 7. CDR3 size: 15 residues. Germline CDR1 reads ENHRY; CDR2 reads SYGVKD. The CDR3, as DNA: TGTGCCATCAGACCAAGCGGGGGGGCGGCAGATACGCAGTATTTT. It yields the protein CAIRPSGGAADTQYF.

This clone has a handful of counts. The CDR3 nucleotides are TGCGCCAGCAGCCAAGGCCAGGGGATCCACTACGAGCAGTACTTC. Encoded protein: CASSQGQGIHYEQYF. This chain connects TRBV4-1 to TRBJ2-7; maybe TRBD1 (6 bases). This CDR3 contains 15 residues. Per the germline V gene, CDR1 is MGHRA and CDR2 is YSYEKL. V was shortened by 1 base and J by 3 bases, with 13 bases between the two germline ends.

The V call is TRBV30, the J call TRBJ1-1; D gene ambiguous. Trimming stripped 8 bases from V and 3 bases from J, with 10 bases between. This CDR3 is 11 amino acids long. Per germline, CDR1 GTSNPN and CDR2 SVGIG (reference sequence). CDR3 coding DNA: TGTGCCCGTAAAGGAGACACTGAAGCTTTCTTT. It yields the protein CARKGDTEAFF.

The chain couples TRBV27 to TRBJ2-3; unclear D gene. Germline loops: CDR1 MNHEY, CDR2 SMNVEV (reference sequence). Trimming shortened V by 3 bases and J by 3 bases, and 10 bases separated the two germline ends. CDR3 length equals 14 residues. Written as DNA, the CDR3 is TGTGCCAGCAGTTTCCGGCTTGCAACAGATACGCAGTATTTT. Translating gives CASSFRLATDTQYF.